The text below deals with one T cell receptor (beta chain). Its antigen is as yet unknown. Trimming removed 5 bases from V and 1 base from J; junction bases left unmatched: 9. Germline CDR1 reads WSHSY; CDR2 reads SAAADI. The CDR3 contains 18 residues. The sample is drawn from a study of graft-versus-host responses after intestinal transplantation. Across the study: Each recipient received a multivisceral, liver-intestinal, or isolated intestinal graft. General study points: Early post-transplant HvG declines were associated with peak circulating GvH clone levels.

The assay was immunoSEQ multiplex PCR, and TCRdb's table has in-frame clones only and misses some. Of tens of thousands of clones listed, 93% are singletons. V usage is TRBV10-2 and J usage is TRBJ2-1, with 12 nucleotides matching TRBD2. The material was unstimulated CD8+ T cells sorted from spleen or lymph node cells, obtained before intestinal transplant. The receptor comes from a human donor who received an intestinal transplant. In DNA form, the CDR3 reads TGCGCCAGCAGTTTGCCTAGCGGGGGGGGGACGTCCTACAATGAGCAGTTCTTC. It codes for CASSLPSGGGTSYNEQFF.